This T cell receptor (beta chain) appears in the sequencing data of a study of blood T cells in healthy people across ages. Primers used in a second PCR of about 6 to 11 cycles were a sample-barcoded 5' primer and a J-beta primer mix. Using its own MiXCR run on the 5' RACE reads, TCRdb lists one record per CDR3 protein. The repertoire holds 800,000 to 900,000 distinct CDR3 sequences, with around 62% as singletons. This CDR3 contains 12 residues. J gave up 4 bases and V 11 bases, and 7 bases lay outside the gene matches. Germline V gene sequence: CDR1 ENHRY, CDR2 SYGVKD. The TCR comes from a man younger than 45 in good health. The material sequenced was blood. This chain uses TRBV10-3 with TRBJ2-5; 7 positions agree with TRBD2. In nucleotides, the CDR3 is TGTGCCGTCTCTAGCGGAGGAGAGACCCAGTACTTC. Its protein is CAVSSGGETQYF.